The 16 T cell receptor beta chains given below trace back to one sample, sequenced in a study of blood T cells in healthy people across ages. Through a sample-barcoded 5' primer and a J-beta primer mix, a second PCR was run for roughly 7 to 12 cycles. MiXCR, run by TCRdb on the 5' RACE reads, gives a single entry per CDR3 protein. The repertoire holds around 1,900,000 distinct CDR3 sequences, with about 39% as singletons. Sample: blood. The receptors shown here come from a human donor in good health.

The gene calls are TRBV6-6 and TRBJ1-1; no definite D call. Trimming removed 2 bases at V and 7 bases at J, with 8 bases between. The CDR3 totals 12 residues. The germline CDR1 and CDR2 sequences are MNHNY and SVGAGI (reference sequence). CDR3 in amino acids: CASSYGLGEAFF. CDR3 nucleotides: TGTGCCAGCAGTTACGGACTTGGTGAAGCTTTCTTT.

The V call is TRBV20-1, the J call TRBJ1-3; D may be TRBD1 (6 bases). The CDR3 consists of 17 residues. CDR1 and CDR2 (germline): DFQATT, SNEGSKA (reference sequence). Trimming removed 5 bases at V and 0 bases at J, with 20 bases between. Written as DNA, the CDR3 is TGCAGTGCTTCACGGGACTTGACAGGATACTCTGGAAACACCATATATTTT. It translates to CSASRDLTGYSGNTIYF.

J is TRBJ2-5 and V is TRBV7-2, with 8 bases that match TRBD2. The closer fit of TRBJ2-1 to the DNA end suggests the J call may be wrong. There are 16 residues in the CDR3. Germline-derived CDR1 and CDR2 are SGHTA and FQGNSA. CDR3 loop: CASRLGTGGEMGEQFF. The CDR3 DNA reads TGTGCCAGCCGACTAGGGACCGGGGGGGAAATGGGTGAGCAGTTCTTC.

CDR3 protein: CASSKERSGSPYNEQFF. CDR3 bases: TGTGCCAGCAGCAAAGAAAGATCGGGTAGCCCCTACAATGAGCAGTTCTTC. This rearrangement joins TRBV21-1 to TRBJ2-1. TRBV21-1 has pseudogene status. The CDR3 covers 17 residues.

The chain couples TRBV20-1 to TRBJ1-3; D not certain. In germline, CDR1 is DFQATT, CDR2 SNEGSKA (reference sequence). CDR3 size: 15 residues. V lost 0 bases and J 4 bases, leaving 13 bases between the germline ends. The CDR3 bases are TGCAGTGCTAGAGACTTCACCGCCCTCGGAAACACCATATATTTT. Amino acid sequence: CSARDFTALGNTIYF.

This clonotype was detected only a few times. The chain employs TRBV7-6 and TRBJ2-1, with D unclear. The CDR3 consists of 14 residues. From germline, CDR1 is SGHVS and CDR2 FNYEAQ. Trimming stripped 0 bases from V and 9 bases from J, with 12 bases between. CDR3 amino acids: CASSLAPAVAEQFF. The CDR3 coding sequence is TGTGCCAGCAGCTTAGCGCCTGCTGTGGCTGAGCAGTTCTTC.

This chain uses TRBV5-1 with TRBJ1-4; perhaps TRBD1 as D (6 bases). The length of the CDR3 is 17 residues. In germline, CDR1 is SGHRS, CDR2 YFSETQ. Trimming cost V 1 base and J 4 bases, with 17 bases left between them. The CDR3 region has the DNA TGCGCCAGCAGCTTGTTACCCCCAAAGGGGGGTAATGAAAAACTGTTTTTT. Amino acids: CASSLLPPKGGNEKLFF. The full variable domain, its missing parts supplied by reference TRBV5-1 and TRBJ1-4, is KAGVTQTPRYLIKTRGQQVTLSCSPISGHRSVSWYQQTPGQGLQFLFEYFSETQRNKGNFPGRFSGRQFSNSRSEMNVSTLELGDSALYLCASSLLPPKGGNEKLFFGSGTQLSVL.

The V call is TRBV6-6, the J call TRBJ2-7, with a possible D match to TRBD2 (6 bases). CDR1 and CDR2 (germline): MNHNY, SVGAGI (reference sequence). V lost 10 bases and J lost 6, with 19 bases in between. The CDR3 length is 13 residues. CDR3 DNA: TGTGCCACCGCCGGAGGGTCGGACGGCGAGCAGTACTTC. This codes for CATAGGSDGEQYF.

This clonotype was seen just once. The junction departs from germline at one end; a sequencing error may be responsible. V usage is TRBV2 and J usage is TRBJ1-5; 10 bases are a match to TRBD1. CDR1 is SNHLY and CDR2 is FYNNEI in the germline V gene. The CDR3 has 15 amino acids. The CDR3 sequence: CASRGQGSSDQPQHF. In nucleotides, the CDR3 is TGTGCCAGCAGGGGACAGGGGTCTAGCGATCAGCCCCAGCATTTT.

In its sample, this clonotype was seen a few times. The chain uses TRBV5-5 and TRBJ2-7, with 8 bases lining up with TRBD1. The J call is doubtful: the DNA matches TRBJ2-1 better. The germline V gene encodes CDR1 SGHKS and CDR2 YYEKEE (reference sequence). The CDR3 has 14 amino acids. CDR3 protein: CASSLGSGGAEQFF. The CDR3 nucleotides read TGTGCCAGCAGCTTGGGGTCAGGGGGCGCTGAGCAGTTCTTC.

This clonotype has a handful of counts. This chain uses TRBV7-6 with TRBJ2-1; D is ambiguous. This CDR3 contains 13 residues. Per the germline V gene, CDR1 is SGHVS and CDR2 is FNYEAQ. V was trimmed by 3 bases and J by 4 bases, leaving 7 bases between them. The CDR3 DNA sequence: TGTGCCAGCAGCTTCCTGGAGTACAATGAGCAGTTCTTC. Translating gives CASSFLEYNEQFF.

This clonotype has only a few counts. The rearrangement joins TRBV19 to TRBJ1-1; 7 nucleotides line up with TRBD1. This CDR3 is 17 amino acids long. J was trimmed by 0 bases and V by 3 bases; bases with no gene match: 10. Germline CDR1 reads LNHDA; CDR2 reads SQIVND (reference sequence). For the CDR3, the DNA is TGTGCCAGTAGTATTATACCGGGACAGCTTATGAACACTGAAGCTTTCTTT. This encodes CASSIIPGQLMNTEAFF. The complete variable domain, with remaining parts taken from reference TRBV19 and TRBJ1-1, reads DGGITQSPKYLFRKEGQNVTLSCEQNLNHDAMYWYRQDPGQGLRLIYYSQIVNDFQKGDIAEGYSVSREKKESFPLTVTSAQKNPTAFYLCASSIIPGQLMNTEAFFGQGTRLTVV.

The chain joins TRBV6-5 to TRBJ2-7, with D unclear. The CDR3 is 14 residues long. Trimming took 5 bases from V and 4 from J, leaving 15 bases between them. CDR1 is MNHEY and CDR2 is SVGAGI in the germline V gene. The CDR3 region is CASSRGREGYEQYF. The DNA of the CDR3 is TGTGCCAGCAGTAGAGGACGAGAAGGATACGAGCAGTACTTC.

The rearrangement links TRBV28 to TRBJ1-2, with 9 bases that match TRBD1. CDR1 and CDR2 (germline): MDHEN, SYDVKM. This CDR3 is built from 14 residues. With 4 bases clipped from V and 4 bases from J, the junction kept 4 bases outside the gene matches. The CDR3 spells CASSWTGDFYGYTF. The CDR3 DNA follows: TGTGCCAGCAGTTGGACAGGGGATTTCTATGGCTACACCTTC.

The chain combines TRBV9 with TRBJ2-7; tentative D call: TRBD2 (6 bases). Between the trimmed V and J ends, which lost 0 bases and 2 bases, there was a span of 15 bases. The CDR3 runs to 16 residues. Germline V gives CDR1 SGDLS, CDR2 YYNGEE. The CDR3 bases are TGTGCCAGCAGCGTAGACCCGCGGGGCGGGACCTACGAGCAGTACTTC. It codes for CASSVDPRGGTYEQYF.

The V call is TRBV15, the J call TRBJ2-7; possibly TRBD2 for D (6 bases). CDR1 is LNHNV and CDR2 is YYDKDF in the germline V gene (reference sequence). The V end was cut by 0 bases, the J end by 3 bases, with 12 bases between. CDR3 length: 15 residues. The CDR3 DNA is TGTGCCACCAGCAGAGATTCGGGAGAGAGCTACGAGCAGTACTTC. Encoded protein: CATSRDSGESYEQYF.